The 30 T cell receptor beta chains reported below all come from one sample, sequenced in a study of blood T cell repertoires in COVID-19. Assay: immunoSEQ multiplex PCR; the TCRdb copy retains only in-frame clones and omits some. The table records over 100,000 clones, about three quarters of them present only once. Sequenced input: peripheral blood. The source is a human donor in a cohort sampled during active or convalescent COVID-19.

This clone was recorded once. V gene TRBV5-5 combines with J gene TRBJ2-7; TRBD1 matches at 8 bases. Trimming removed 3 bases from V and 3 bases from J; junction bases left unmatched: 11. Germline V gene sequence: CDR1 SGHKS, CDR2 YYEKEE (reference sequence). This CDR3 region has 16 residues. The CDR3 nucleotides read TGTGCCAGCAGCTACTTCCCGGGACAGGCTATCTACGAGCAGTACTTC. Translating gives CASSYFPGQAIYEQYF.

V and J are TRBV15 and TRBJ1-5; D not resolved. The V gene lost 0 bases and the J gene lost 3 bases, with 18 bases spanning the gap. CDR3 length equals 18 residues. Germline-derived CDR1 and CDR2 are LNHNV and YYDKDF (reference sequence). DNA of the CDR3: TGTGCCACCAGCAGAGATTGGCAGCTAGGCCCATTCAATCAGCCCCAGCATTTT. This codes for CATSRDWQLGPFNQPQHF.

This chain joins TRBV30 and TRBJ1-5; 7 nucleotides agree with TRBD1. With V trimmed by 2 bases and J by 11 bases, 6 bases remained unmatched. This CDR3 region has 12 residues. CDR1 and CDR2 from the germline V gene are GTSNPN and SVGIG (reference sequence). The CDR3 DNA sequence: TGTGCCTGGAGTAGACAGGGCATGTCCCAGCATTTT. Translating gives CAWSRQGMSQHF. The whole variable domain, filled in from reference TRBV30 and TRBJ1-5, reads SQTIHQWPATLVQPVGSPLSLECTVEGTSNPNLYWYRQAAGRGLQLLFYSVGIGQISSEVPQNLSASRPQDRQFILSSKKLLLSDSGFYLCAWSRQGMSQHFGDGTRLSIL.

The chain couples TRBV28 to TRBJ2-1, with 9 positions matching TRBD2. The CDR3 contains 16 residues. With 4 bases clipped from V and 0 bases from J, the junction kept 4 bases outside the gene matches. Germline assignment: CDR1 MDHEN and CDR2 SYDVKM. The CDR3 DNA sequence: TGTGCCAGCAGTTCTATTAGCGGGAGCTCCTACAATGAGCAGTTCTTC. Translating it yields CASSSISGSSYNEQFF.

This chain connects TRBV5-1 to TRBJ2-5; TRBD2 aligns across 8 bases. The CDR3 is made up of 16 amino acids. After removal of 3 bases from V and 2 bases from J, the junction contained 9 bases not matched to a gene. CDR1 and CDR2 from the germline V gene are SGHRS and YFSETQ. CDR3 in DNA: TGCGCCAGCAGCTCACAGGGTGCGGGGGGTCAAGAGACCCAGTACTTC. Protein: CASSSQGAGGQETQYF.

The chain joins TRBV5-6 to TRBJ2-5, with 9 bases lining up with TRBD2. The CDR3 consists of 16 residues. Germline values: CDR1 SGHDT, CDR2 YYEEEE. J lost 4 bases, V lost 2 bases, and 9 bases had no gene match. Written as DNA, the CDR3 is TGTGCCAGCAGCTTCGGCGGGGGGGCCATAGGAGAGACCCAGTACTTC. Residues: CASSFGGGAIGETQYF.

The chain uses TRBV6-6 and TRBJ2-5; D is undetermined. Germline V gene lookup returns CDR1 MNHNY and CDR2 SVGAGI (reference sequence). The CDR3 covers 13 residues. The V end was cut by 5 bases, the J end by 5 bases, with 12 bases between. CDR3 nucleotide sequence: TGTGCCAGCAGTCCCGCTGCCCGGGAGACCCAGTACTTC. Translating gives CASSPAARETQYF.

The chain couples TRBV6-2 or TRBV6-3 to TRBJ1-2; no firm D call. Germline V gene lookup returns CDR1 MNHEY and CDR2 SVGEGT. The CDR3 runs 13 residues. With 5 bases removed from V and 8 bases from J, the gap between germline ends came to 15 bases. CDR3 region: CASSALDMRGYTF. DNA of the CDR3: TGTGCCAGCAGTGCCCTAGATATGCGCGGCTACACCTTC.

This chain links TRBV7-8 with TRBJ1-5; maybe TRBD1 (6 bases). Trimming removed 5 bases from V and 6 bases from J, with 11 bases in between. The CDR3 runs 13 residues. CDR1 is SGHVS, CDR2 FQNEAQ, per germline. DNA of the CDR3: TGTGCCAGCAGCACAGGGTTCGGTCAGCCCCAGCATTTT. This gives the protein CASSTGFGQPQHF. The whole variable domain, filled in from reference TRBV7-8 and TRBJ1-5, reads GAGVSQSPRYKVAKRGQDVALRCDPISGHVSLFWYQQALGQGPEFLTYFQNEAQLDKSGLPSDRFFAERPEGSVSTLKIQRTQQEDSAVYLCASSTGFGQPQHFGDGTRLSIL.

This chain links TRBV14 with TRBJ1-5; weak D call: TRBD1 (5 bases). Germline CDR1 and CDR2: SGHDN and FVKESK. Trimming took 4 bases from V and 3 from J, leaving 13 bases between them. The CDR3 totals 15 residues. CDR3 sequence reads: CASSPLTENNQPQHF. The CDR3 nucleotides read TGTGCCAGCAGCCCTCTGACAGAAAACAATCAGCCCCAGCATTTT.

The J gene is TRBJ1-1, the V gene TRBV30; D is ambiguous. The CDR3 sequence is 13 residues long. CDR1 is GTSNPN, CDR2 SVGIG, per germline (reference sequence). V lost 5 bases, J lost 6 bases, and 16 bases lay in between. CDR3 sequence: CAWVPRSAAEAFF. The CDR3 DNA is TGTGCCTGGGTTCCCAGGTCGGCTGCTGAAGCTTTCTTT.

V and J are TRBV7-2 and TRBJ2-7, with D perhaps matching TRBD2 (7 bases). Germline V lookup: CDR1 SGHTA, CDR2 FQGNSA. The CDR3 is made up of 15 amino acids. V gave up 1 base and J gave up 5 bases, with 15 bases separating them. CDR3 in amino acids: CASSLVGGGRNEQYF. The CDR3 DNA reads TGTGCCAGCAGCTTAGTGGGAGGGGGAAGGAACGAGCAGTACTTC.

This clone was recorded many times. This chain uses TRBV5-1 with TRBJ1-1; D is possibly TRBD1 (5 bases). The CDR3 is 14 amino acids. Trimming stripped 6 bases from V and 1 base from J, with 13 bases between. CDR1 and CDR2 from the germline V gene are SGHRS and YFSETQ. Here the CDR3 DNA reads TGCGCCAGCAATCCGATGACAGCGAACACTGAAGCTTTCTTT. As protein: CASNPMTANTEAFF.

V and J are TRBV19 and TRBJ2-1; 8 bases align to TRBD2. In germline, CDR1 is LNHDA, CDR2 SQIVND (reference sequence). V dropped 7 bases and J dropped 5; count of bases not matched to a gene: 13. CDR3 length: 16 residues. Here the CDR3 reads CASKRYGGDGNNEQFF. CDR3 bases: TGTGCCAGTAAAAGGTACGGGGGGGACGGTAACAATGAGCAGTTCTTC.

The chain combines TRBV2 with TRBJ2-1; tentative D call: TRBD1 (6 bases). The V and J ends lost 3 bases and 9 bases respectively, with 12 bases between them. This CDR3 comprises 13 residues. Germline V gene sequence: CDR1 SNHLY, CDR2 FYNNEI. DNA for the CDR3: TGTGCCAGCAGTGACCCCAGGGGTAGTGAGCAGTTCTTC. Protein: CASSDPRGSEQFF.

V and J are TRBV27 and TRBJ2-7, with 9 positions matching TRBD1. The CDR3 runs 14 residues. The junction had 9 bases not matched to a gene; V was cut back by 3 bases and J by 9 bases. Germline V CDR1 and CDR2: MNHEY, SMNVEV (reference sequence). CDR3 sequence reads: CASSFSGTGLVQYF. The CDR3 DNA follows: TGTGCCAGCAGTTTTTCCGGGACAGGGCTGGTGCAGTACTTC.

V usage is TRBV27 and J usage is TRBJ1-2; 7 nucleotides align to TRBD1. In germline, CDR1 is MNHEY, CDR2 SMNVEV (reference sequence). Germline trimming cut 3 bases from V and 0 bases from J; bases unmatched to any gene: 7. The CDR3 covers 16 residues. The CDR3 here is CASSFQGQDPNYGYTF. The DNA for the CDR3 is TGTGCCAGCAGTTTCCAAGGACAGGACCCTAACTATGGCTACACCTTC.

This clone was picked up a small number of times. The V call is TRBV28, the J call TRBJ1-5; D unresolved. The V gene's germline CDR1 is MDHEN and CDR2 SYDVKM. V was shortened by 4 bases and J by 6 bases, with 13 bases between the two germline ends. The length of the CDR3 is 14 residues. The chain's CDR3 is CASSSGVGSQPQHF. The CDR3, as DNA: TGTGCCAGCAGTTCCGGGGTAGGTAGTCAGCCCCAGCATTTT.

The rearrangement joins TRBV11-2 to TRBJ1-3, with 7 positions matching TRBD1. CDR1 and CDR2 from the germline V gene are SGHAT and FQNNGV. CDR3 length: 17 amino acids. J gave up 11 bases and V 1 base, and 17 bases lay outside the gene matches. The CDR3, as DNA: TGTGCCAGCAGCTTAGCGCTAGACAGGGTTGGACCAACGGCCATATATTTT. As protein: CASSLALDRVGPTAIYF.

The chain recombines TRBV11-2 with TRBJ2-7; TRBD2 matches at 9 bases. With V trimmed by 4 bases and J by 6 bases, 10 bases remained unmatched. The CDR3 totals 15 residues. CDR1 SGHAT and CDR2 FQNNGV come from the germline V gene. CDR3 amino acids: CASSSRLAEFGEQYF. The CDR3 DNA is TGTGCCAGCAGCTCGAGACTAGCGGAATTCGGCGAGCAGTACTTC. Full variable domain (missing parts from reference TRBV11-2 and TRBJ2-7): EAGVAQSPRYKIIEKRQSVAFWCNPISGHATLYWYQQILGQGPKLLIQFQNNGVVDDSQLPKDRFSAERLKGVDSTLKIQPAKLEDSAVYLCASSSRLAEFGEQYFGPGTRLTVT.

The chain recombines TRBV19 with TRBJ2-1; D unresolved. The CDR3 has 14 residues. Trimming cost V 3 bases and J 7 bases, with 13 bases left between them. The germline CDR1 and CDR2 sequences are LNHDA and SQIVND (reference sequence). CDR3 DNA sequence: TGTGCCAGTAGTATCCTACCTAGTCATAATGAGCAGTTCTTC. Translating it yields CASSILPSHNEQFF.

CDR3 sequence reads: CASSYSGTDNLNIQYF. CDR3 DNA sequence: TGTGCCAGCAGTTACTCCGGGACAGACAACTTAAACATTCAGTACTTC. The gene calls are TRBV6-2 or TRBV6-3 and TRBJ2-4, with 7 nucleotides matching TRBD1. Germline lookup yields CDR1 MNHEY and CDR2 SVGEGT. This CDR3 has 16 residues. Trimming removed 0 bases from V and 6 bases from J; junction bases left unmatched: 8.

CDR3 in amino acids: CSVTTGIWTEAFF. CDR3 bases: TGCAGCGTCACAACAGGGATTTGGACTGAAGCTTTCTTT. The chain combines TRBV29-1 with TRBJ1-1; perhaps TRBD1 as D (6 bases). V was clipped by 6 bases and J by 5 bases, with 16 bases between them. Germline V gene data show CDR1 as SQVTM and CDR2 as ANQGSEA. This CDR3 has 13 residues.

V gene TRBV9 combines with J gene TRBJ2-3; 7 bases are shared with TRBD2. The CDR3 contains 14 residues. Germline V gene data show CDR1 as SGDLS and CDR2 as YYNGEE. The ends lost 3 bases at V and 8 bases at J; junction bases unmatched: 9. CDR3 sequence (DNA): TGTGCCAGCAGCGAGAGCCCAGCTAGCGGTACGCAGTATTTT. Translated, it gives CASSESPASGTQYF.

V usage is TRBV21-1 and J usage is TRBJ2-5; the table gives TRBD1 as D, unverified against the DNA. TRBV21-1 is listed as a pseudogene. The CDR3 sequence is 14 residues long. The CDR3 DNA reads as TGTGCCAGCAGCAAACCCGACAACCAAGAGACCCAGTACTTC. Amino acid sequence: CASSKPDNQETQYF.

This clone was seen a single time. This chain connects TRBV4-1 to TRBJ2-1; 7 bases map to TRBD1. The CDR3 loop spans 16 amino acids. V was pared by 1 base and J by 2 bases, with 5 bases of the junction left unmatched. Germline V gene sequence: CDR1 MGHRA, CDR2 YSYEKL. The CDR3 DNA follows: TGCGCCAGCAGCCAAGCGGGACAGCGAGCCTACAATGAGCAGTTCTTC. The encoded protein is CASSQAGQRAYNEQFF.

This chain joins TRBV6-2 or TRBV6-3 and TRBJ1-1, with D unresolved. This CDR3 region has 13 residues. Deletions cut 2 bases from V and 0 bases from J, with 4 bases between. CDR1 is MNHEY and CDR2 is SVGEGT in the germline V gene. The CDR3 here is CASSYTVNTEAFF. DNA for the CDR3: TGTGCCAGCAGTTACACAGTGAACACTGAAGCTTTCTTT.

The V call is TRBV7-6, the J call TRBJ2-2; 11 bases line up with TRBD2. V lost 3 bases to trimming and J lost 3 bases; unmatched junction nucleotides: 3. CDR3 length: 16 amino acids. Germline V gene data show CDR1 as SGHVS and CDR2 as FNYEAQ. CDR3 DNA sequence: TGTGCCAGCAGCTTTTTAGCGGGAGGGTACACCGGGGAGCTGTTTTTT. It codes for CASSFLAGGYTGELFF.

The chain employs TRBV5-5 and TRBJ2-5; 8 bases are shared with TRBD1. J gave up 4 bases and V 4 bases, and 18 bases lay outside the gene matches. The CDR3 loop spans 18 amino acids. Germline values: CDR1 SGHKS, CDR2 YYEKEE (reference sequence). The DNA of the CDR3 is TGTGCCAGCAGCCCAGGGGGCCTAGTGAGGGTCGGTGTAGAGACCCAGTACTTC. Its protein is CASSPGGLVRVGVETQYF.

This chain connects TRBV28 to TRBJ2-3, with D maybe TRBD2 (6 bases). Germline V gene lookup returns CDR1 MDHEN and CDR2 SYDVKM. V gave up 6 bases and J gave up 0 bases, with 16 bases separating them. The CDR3 spans 16 residues. As DNA, the CDR3 is TGTGCCAGCAGGTTGGCGGGAACTACTAGCACAGATACGCAGTATTTT. It codes for CASRLAGTTSTDTQYF.